Listed below are T cell receptor beta chains from one sample, sequenced in a study of T cells expressing NK-cell markers. TCRdb re-called the 5' RACE reads, yielding one record per CDR3 amino acid sequence without DNA. In total, the table holds about 550,000 distinct CDR3 sequences. The sample consisted of blood T cells: a sorted CD56 or NKG2C T cell subset, CD4+ or CD8+ T cells, or bulk PBMC T cells (not recorded which). These receptors were collected from a young man in good health. Both conserved end residues are part of each CDR3.

J gene	V gene	CDR3 protein
TRBJ2-1	TRBV7-8	CASSSDFNEQFF
TRBJ2-2	TRBV12-3/TRBV12-4	CASSILRDITGELFF
TRBJ2-1	TRBV5-1	CASSLGYAGTSVYNEQFF
TRBJ2-3	TRBV20-1	CSARAPLGEDTQYF
TRBJ1-2	TRBV11-2	CASSLDRDSYGYTF
TRBJ2-5	TRBV7-8	CASSLGQDSQETQYF
TRBJ2-2	TRBV5-1	CASSYNSGRRTGELFF
TRBJ2-3	TRBV15	CATSKGPGQIDTQYF
TRBJ1-2	TRBV21-1	CASTYRLRPSVYGYTF
TRBJ2-1	TRBV5-4	CASSLRLAEKNEQFF
TRBJ2-5	TRBV4-1	CASSQGLAGGPATQYF
TRBJ1-2	TRBV5-4	CASRRDRAGYTF
TRBJ2-2	TRBV28	CASSFSGRAGTGELFF
TRBJ1-4	TRBV5-1	CASSSGTGVTNEKLFF
TRBJ1-5	TRBV12-3/TRBV12-4	CASSFKHVISPQHF
TRBJ2-3	TRBV7-2	CASSPFATQYF
TRBJ2-1	TRBV11-2	CASSLEGTRSSSYNEQFF
TRBJ2-3	TRBV27	CASSLGPQFGTDTQYF
TRBJ2-3	TRBV9	CASSVGQGVAANVDTQYF
TRBJ2-5	TRBV5-6	CASSLVASPETQYF
TRBJ2-1	TRBV29-1	CSALAATEQFF
TRBJ2-3	TRBV29-1	CSVGGLAGGFTDTQYF
TRBJ2-7	TRBV6-1	CASSPQSRHYEQYF
TRBJ2-7	TRBV20-1	CSAQGLAGVYEQYF
TRBJ2-5	TRBV24-1	CATSDPVLAGIETQYF
TRBJ1-3	TRBV12-3/TRBV12-4	CASSLSTGWVAGNTIYF
TRBJ2-7	TRBV20-1	CSARSQGGEQYF
TRBJ2-5	TRBV6-5	CASSLGSGGPLETQYF
TRBJ1-5	TRBV7-9	CASSLAGTGGTNQPQHF
TRBJ2-1	TRBV12-3/TRBV12-4	CASSLPNPYNEQFF
TRBJ1-5	TRBV7-8	CASSLSSTPSQPQHF